These T cell receptor beta chains were read from a single sample in a study of metastatic and nonmetastatic thyroid tumors. Through MiXCR, TCRdb re-clonotyped the PCR reads. The table shows about 27,000 clones, with more than 14% occurring only once. Sequencing used blood. These receptors were obtained from a male donor with papillary thyroid cancer or a benign thyroid nodule (not recorded which). Some clones in this sample may be carry-over from other donors' samples. Each CDR3 is given with its conserved first and last residue. The order of the fields is clone size, J gene, D gene, V gene, CDR3 DNA, CDR3 protein. A D gene is named only where the DNA matches it firmly. Clone sizes are given selectively: once, few, many, or a class where the clone is expanded.

abundance: many
j_gene: TRBJ1-2
d_gene: .
v_gene: TRBV15
CDR3nt: TGTGCCACCAGCAGAGAGGCCGGCTATGGCTACACCTTC
CDR3aa: CATSREAGYGYTF

abundance: many
j_gene: TRBJ2-1
d_gene: TRBD2
v_gene: TRBV3-1
CDR3nt: TGTGCCAGCAGCCGTCGCGGGGGGATCTACAATGAGCAGTTCTTC
CDR3aa: CASSRRGGIYNEQFF

abundance: .
j_gene: TRBJ2-3
d_gene: TRBD2
v_gene: TRBV7-8
CDR3nt: TGTGCCAGCAGCAGCTCCCACGTAGCGGGGGTCAATACGCAGTATTTT
CDR3aa: CASSSSHVAGVNTQYF

abundance: many
j_gene: TRBJ1-1
d_gene: .
v_gene: TRBV29-1
CDR3nt: TGCAGCGTTGATCAAGCGACTATGAACACTGAAGCTTTCTTT
CDR3aa: CSVDQATMNTEAFF

abundance: many
j_gene: TRBJ2-3
d_gene: TRBD2
v_gene: TRBV28
CDR3nt: TGTGCCAGCGCTAGAAGCGGACTAGCGGGAGTCCTCACAGATACGCAGTATTTT
CDR3aa: CASARSGLAGVLTDTQYF

abundance: many
j_gene: TRBJ2-2
d_gene: .
v_gene: TRBV12-3/TRBV12-4
CDR3nt: TGTGCCAGCAGTTCCGGACTTAACACCGGGGAGCTGTTTTTT
CDR3aa: CASSSGLNTGELFF

abundance: many
j_gene: TRBJ1-2
d_gene: .
v_gene: TRBV10-1
CDR3nt: TGCGCCAGCAGCTCGGACAGAAACTATGGCTACACCTTC
CDR3aa: CASSSDRNYGYTF

abundance: .
j_gene: TRBJ2-7
d_gene: .
v_gene: TRBV4-1
CDR3nt: TGCGCCAGTAAAACAATCCTCGGCAGGGCTGAAGAGCAGTACTTC
CDR3aa: CASKTILGRAEEQYF

abundance: many
j_gene: TRBJ2-3
d_gene: .
v_gene: TRBV19
CDR3nt: TGTGCCAGTAGAGAGTCCGACCTTGTGGCGTCTAGCACAGATACGCAGTATTTT
CDR3aa: CASRESDLVASSTDTQYF

abundance: .
j_gene: TRBJ2-7
d_gene: .
v_gene: TRBV27
CDR3nt: TGTGCCAGCAGCTCCCGGGGCAGGGGCGTCATTAGCGAGCAGTACTTC
CDR3aa: CASSSRGRGVISEQYF

abundance: many
j_gene: TRBJ2-2
d_gene: TRBD2
v_gene: TRBV11-2
CDR3nt: TGTGCCAGCAGCTTATTGGCTAGCGGGGGGCCGGCCGGGGAGCTGTTTTTT
CDR3aa: CASSLLASGGPAGELFF

abundance: many
j_gene: TRBJ2-3
d_gene: TRBD1
v_gene: TRBV6-4
CDR3nt: TGTGCCAGCAGTGCCGGGACAGGGGGCGCAGATACGCAGTATTTT
CDR3aa: CASSAGTGGADTQYF

abundance: .
j_gene: TRBJ2-7
d_gene: .
v_gene: TRBV3-1
CDR3nt: TGTGCCAGCAGCCAAGACTGGGGGGAACGTTGGTACGAGCAGTACTTC
CDR3aa: CASSQDWGERWYEQYF

abundance: few
j_gene: TRBJ1-2
d_gene: .
v_gene: TRBV5-5
CDR3nt: TGTGCCAGCAGCTGGGACTTTGTACAGGGAAACTATGGCTACACCTTC
CDR3aa: CASSWDFVQGNYGYTF

abundance: many
j_gene: TRBJ2-3
d_gene: TRBD2
v_gene: TRBV10-1
CDR3nt: TGCGCCAGCAGTGAGTCGGCGGGGGAGGCAGATACGCAGTATTTT
CDR3aa: CASSESAGEADTQYF

abundance: .
j_gene: TRBJ2-5
d_gene: .
v_gene: TRBV6-2/TRBV6-3
CDR3nt: TGTGCCGGTGGGGTTGGGGATACCCAGTACTTC
CDR3aa: CAGGVGDTQYF

abundance: .
j_gene: TRBJ2-5
d_gene: TRBD1
v_gene: TRBV7-9
CDR3nt: TGTGCCAGCAGCTTAGGGTGGGACAGGGCGGTCCAAGAGACCCAGTACTTC
CDR3aa: CASSLGWDRAVQETQYF